These 14 T cell receptor beta chains share one sample of origin, sequenced in a study of T cell responses to AZD1222 COVID-19 vaccine. Generated by immunoSEQ multiplex PCR, the TCRdb table keeps only in-frame clones and is missing some. The data show about 92,000 clones, around 86% seen once. This specimen consisted of peripheral blood, obtained on day 0 of AZD1222 vaccination. Receptor source: an adult in good health.

This chain uses TRBV29-1 with TRBJ1-1, with D possibly TRBD1 on 5 matching bases. Germline lookup yields CDR1 SQVTM and CDR2 ANQGSEA. This CDR3 is built from 16 residues. V was clipped by 1 base and J by 0 bases, with 15 bases between them. CDR3 residues: CSVEVRGRSMNTEAFF. The CDR3 DNA follows: TGCAGCGTTGAAGTAAGGGGACGTTCCATGAACACTGAAGCTTTCTTT. The whole variable domain, filled in from reference TRBV29-1 and TRBJ1-1, reads SAVISQKPSRDICQRGTSLTIQCQVDSQVTMMFWYRQQPGQSLTLIATANQGSEATYESGFVIDKFPISRPNLTFSTLTVSNMSPEDSSIYLCSVEVRGRSMNTEAFFGQGTRLTVV.

The chain carries TRBV28 and TRBJ1-4, with TRBD1 as a possible D gene (6 bases). Germline V gene lookup returns CDR1 MDHEN and CDR2 SYDVKM. This CDR3 has 14 amino acids. CDR3 DNA: TGTGCTACGGGATCCGGGGGCGAAAATGAAAAACTGTTTTTT. Translating gives CATGSGGENEKLFF.

The chain recombines TRBV7-6 with TRBJ2-4; D perhaps matches TRBD1 (6 bases). The CDR3 is 16 amino acids. Germline V gives CDR1 SGHVS, CDR2 FNYEAQ. V dropped 6 bases and J dropped 3 bases, with 18 bases sitting between them. The CDR3 DNA reads TGTGCCAGCAGTCCCTTACAGGGAAATGACAAAAACATTCAGTACTTC. This gives the protein CASSPLQGNDKNIQYF.

The chain carries TRBV7-2 and TRBJ2-3; D may be TRBD1 or TRBD2 (5 bases each). Germline V gives CDR1 SGHTA, CDR2 FQGNSA. The CDR3 totals 14 residues. V was pared by 8 bases and J by 2 bases, with 14 bases between. In DNA form, the CDR3 reads TGTGCCAGCCTCATGGGGGTCTCCACAGATACGCAGTATTTT. Its translation is CASLMGVSTDTQYF.

This clone came up once. The V gene is TRBV28, the J gene TRBJ1-6; D call uncertain. Germline V CDR1 and CDR2: MDHEN, SYDVKM. The V end lost 3 bases, the J end lost 7 bases, and 10 bases lay between the germline ends. The CDR3 has 14 residues. CDR3 in DNA: TGTGCCAGCAGTTTGACGAGAGAGAATTCACCCCTCCACTTT. Its protein is CASSLTRENSPLHF.

This sequence joins TRBV19 and TRBJ1-2; 9 nucleotides line up with TRBD1. The trim removed 5 bases at V and 1 base at J, leaving 11 bases unmatched. The CDR3 sequence is 17 residues long. Looked up from germline, CDR1 is LNHDA and CDR2 is SQIVND (reference sequence). The CDR3 DNA is TGTGCCAGTAGTGTTACAGGGGGCAGCCACTATAACTATGGCTACACCTTC. Protein: CASSVTGGSHYNYGYTF. The whole variable domain, remainder taken from reference TRBV19 and TRBJ1-2, is DGGITQSPKYLFRKEGQNVTLSCEQNLNHDAMYWYRQDPGQGLRLIYYSQIVNDFQKGDIAEGYSVSREKKESFPLTVTSAQKNPTAFYLCASSVTGGSHYNYGYTFGSGTRLTVV.

Here the CDR3 reads CASSEPGGGRNEQFF. CDR3 nucleotides: TGTGCCAGCAGTGAACCCGGTGGGGGGAGGAATGAGCAGTTCTTC. This chain uses TRBV25-1 with TRBJ2-1; tentative D call: TRBD2 (6 bases). Germline V CDR1 and CDR2: MGHDK, SYGVNS. The germline V and J ends were trimmed by 2 bases and 7 bases, with 15 bases remaining between them. This CDR3 has 15 amino acids.

The chain carries TRBV12-3 or TRBV12-4 and TRBJ1-2; TRBD1 matches 7 bases. Trimming at V came to 6 bases and at J to 4 bases, leaving 2 bases not matched to a gene. This CDR3 has 12 amino acids. CDR3 DNA: TGTGCCAGCAGCGGGACAGTCTATGGCTACACCTTC. Translation: CASSGTVYGYTF.

In DNA form, the CDR3 reads TGTGCCAGCAGCTTAGAGAAAAATCAGCCCCAGCATTTT. The encoded protein is CASSLEKNQPQHF. The chain links TRBV7-9 to TRBJ1-5; D is undetermined. V was cut by 1 base and J by 4 bases, with 5 bases left in between. This CDR3 region has 13 residues. CDR1 is SEHNR, CDR2 FQNEAQ, per germline (reference sequence).

This clone was observed a few times. The gene calls are TRBV5-1 and TRBJ2-5; TRBD2 agrees at 12 bases. The CDR3 is 14 amino acids. Germline assignment: CDR1 SGHRS and CDR2 YFSETQ. The junction had 6 bases not matched to a gene; V was cut back by 7 bases and J by 5 bases. CDR3 nucleotide sequence: TGCGCCAGCTCTAGCGGGAGGGCCGAGGAGACCCAGTACTTC. The encoded protein is CASSSGRAEETQYF.

The chain recombines TRBV30 with TRBJ2-1; 7 nucleotides align to TRBD2. Losses at the gene ends were 8 bases for V and 6 bases for J; bases not matched to a gene: 10. In germline, CDR1 is GTSNPN, CDR2 SVGIG (reference sequence). The CDR3 has 13 amino acids. The CDR3 reads CAREVAGGNEQFF. The CDR3 coding sequence is TGTGCCAGGGAGGTAGCGGGTGGCAATGAGCAGTTCTTC.

The chain uses TRBV15 and TRBJ2-3; no definite D call. Trimming removed 1 base at V and 1 base at J, with 3 bases between. The CDR3 covers 13 residues. Looked up from germline, CDR1 is LNHNV and CDR2 is YYDKDF (reference sequence). The CDR3 reads CATSRAGTDTQYF. The CDR3 region has the DNA TGTGCCACCAGCAGAGCGGGCACAGATACGCAGTATTTT.

This clone was detected only once. The genes are TRBV2 and TRBJ2-7, with 8 bases that match TRBD1. The CDR3 is 14 amino acids. Per the germline V gene, CDR1 is SNHLY and CDR2 is FYNNEI. The ends lost 6 bases at V and 5 bases at J; junction bases unmatched: 9. Here the CDR3 reads CASSAAGTGDEQYF. The CDR3 bases are TGTGCCAGCAGCGCCGCCGGGACAGGCGACGAGCAGTACTTC.

The chain uses TRBV30 and TRBJ1-5, with unresolved D. CDR3 length: 13 residues. The V end lost 3 bases, the J end lost 6 bases, and 12 bases lay between the germline ends. The germline CDR1 and CDR2 sequences are GTSNPN and SVGIG (reference sequence). CDR3 DNA sequence: TGTGCCTGGAGAGGTCGGGCGGGTCAGCCCCAGCATTTT. Translating it yields CAWRGRAGQPQHF.